The next 20 T cell receptor beta chains were all read from a single sample in a study of shared clonotypes between healthy human individuals. TCRdb's copy holds only in-frame clones and misses some; the assay was immunoSEQ multiplex PCR. Of over 1.5 million clones detected, nearly 99% appear once; the ten largest clones hold around 0.45%. The specimen sequenced was naive CD4+ T cells sorted from blood. Subset reported: CD45RA+ positively selected. Every receptor here comes from a man aged 25-45 years in good health.

With regard to this clone: At the DNA level, this CDR3 is encoded by other sequences in the same sample as well. This rearrangement joins TRBV18 to TRBJ2-3; D unclear. Trimming removed 3 bases at V and 3 bases at J, with 4 bases between. The CDR3 extends over 12 amino acids. In germline, CDR1 is KGHSH, CDR2 LQKENI. The CDR3, as DNA: TGTGCCAGCTCACCGGCGACAGATACGCAGTATTTT. Amino acids: CASSPATDTQYF. The entire variable domain, with the rest obtained from reference TRBV18 and TRBJ2-3, is as follows: NAGVMQNPRHLVRRRGQEARLRCSPMKGHSHVYWYRQLPEEGLKFMVYLQKENIIDESGMPKERFSAEFPKEGPSILRIQQVVRGDSAAYFCASSPATDTQYFGPGTRLTVL.

The V call is TRBV27, the J call TRBJ1-2; 7 bases fit TRBD1. CDR3 size: 13 residues. The V gene end was trimmed by 6 bases and the J gene end by 5 bases; junction bases not matched to a gene: 6. CDR1 is MNHEY, CDR2 SMNVEV, per germline (reference sequence). The CDR3 bases are TGTGCCAGCAGCTCCGACAGGGTTTATGGCTACACCTTC. Residues: CASSSDRVYGYTF.

This chain's CDR3 is CASSFREKLFF. In DNA form, the CDR3 reads TGTGCCAGCAGTTTTAGGGAAAAACTGTTTTTT. The chain recombines TRBV28 with TRBJ1-4, with D uncertain. In germline, CDR1 is MDHEN, CDR2 SYDVKM. With 3 bases removed from V and 8 bases from J, the gap between germline ends came to 4 bases. The CDR3 contains 11 residues.

The chain recombines TRBV11-2 with TRBJ1-1; D is possibly TRBD1 (6 bases). The CDR3 is 15 residues long. Germline V CDR1 and CDR2: SGHAT, FQNNGV. The V end lost 3 bases, the J end lost 2 bases, and 13 bases lay between the germline ends. CDR3 residues: CASSLTGKGNTEAFF. DNA for the CDR3: TGTGCCAGCAGCTTGACAGGAAAGGGCAACACTGAAGCTTTCTTT.

V and J are TRBV7-2 and TRBJ2-1; D call uncertain. CDR1 and CDR2 from the germline V gene are SGHTA and FQGNSA. V shed 5 bases and J shed 10 bases, with 15 bases lying between them. CDR3 length equals 13 residues. CDR3 nucleotides: TGTGCCAGCAGCCTCCAGGCTTTTTCCGAGCAGTTCTTC. This sequence encodes CASSLQAFSEQFF.

This rearrangement joins TRBV11-2 to TRBJ2-1; TRBD1 agrees at 9 bases. Germline lookup yields CDR1 SGHAT and CDR2 FQNNGV. The J segment lost 9 bases and the V segment lost 2 bases, leaving 11 bases of the junction unmatched. The CDR3 loop spans 16 amino acids. This CDR3 is CASSLIGTGYYGEQFF. CDR3 coding DNA: TGTGCCAGCAGCTTAATCGGGACAGGGTATTATGGTGAGCAGTTCTTC.

The chain employs TRBV30 and TRBJ1-4; tentatively, D is TRBD1 (5 bases). Germline-derived CDR1 and CDR2 are GTSNPN and SVGIG (reference sequence). V lost 0 bases, J lost 5 bases, and 13 bases lay in between. The CDR3 length is 15 residues. The CDR3 reads CAWSVRGHPNEKLFF. The CDR3 region has the DNA TGTGCCTGGAGTGTACGTGGACACCCGAATGAAAAACTGTTTTTT.

The chain employs TRBV5-4 and TRBJ2-5, with TRBD2 matching over 15 bases. This CDR3 has 19 residues. Per germline, CDR1 SGHNT and CDR2 YYREEE (reference sequence). V lost 3 bases, J lost 5 bases, and 14 bases stayed unmatched. Here the CDR3 DNA reads TGTGCCAGCAGCTCCTCACCATGGACTAGCGGGAGGGCTGGGGAGACCCAGTACTTC. Translated: CASSSSPWTSGRAGETQYF.

The rearrangement links TRBV6-5 to TRBJ2-1, with D unclear. Germline assignment: CDR1 MNHEY and CDR2 SVGAGI. V lost 6 bases to trimming and J lost 6 bases, with 18 bases between them. The length of the CDR3 is 15 residues. CDR3 sequence: CASRSPTTSTNEQFF. For the CDR3, the DNA is TGTGCCAGCAGGTCCCCCACTACGTCAACCAATGAGCAGTTCTTC.

The chain recombines TRBV5-8 with TRBJ2-7; no definite D call. The CDR3 is 16 residues long. V lost 2 bases and J lost 0, with 15 bases in between. Germline V CDR1 and CDR2: SGHTS, YDEGEE. The CDR3 is CASSLKQSLDSYEQYF. In DNA, the CDR3 is TGTGCCAGCAGCTTAAAGCAGAGTTTGGACTCCTACGAGCAGTACTTC.

This chain joins TRBV7-2 and TRBJ2-5, with unresolved D. The V end was cut by 2 bases, the J end by 2 bases, with 12 bases between. Germline CDR1 is SGHTA and CDR2 is FQGNSA. This CDR3 comprises 15 residues. CDR3 coding DNA: TGTGCCAGCAGCTTATCTTTAAGTACTCAAGAGACCCAGTACTTC. Translating it yields CASSLSLSTQETQYF.

The chain uses TRBV27 and TRBJ2-7; the match to TRBD1 covers 7 bases. V lost 6 bases, J lost 9 bases, and 14 bases stayed unmatched. The CDR3 is 14 residues long. Germline-derived CDR1 and CDR2 are MNHEY and SMNVEV (reference sequence). The CDR3 loop is CASSADRDGRGQYF. CDR3 sequence (DNA): TGTGCCAGCAGCGCCGACAGGGACGGACGGGGGCAGTACTTC.

The chain is built from TRBV14 and TRBJ1-1; 8 bases line up with TRBD1. Germline V gene data show CDR1 as SGHDN and CDR2 as FVKESK. V trimming: 11 bases; J trimming: 7 bases; junction bases outside the gene matches: 12. The CDR3 is made up of 13 amino acids. The CDR3 loop is CASTRQGLGEAFF. The CDR3 DNA reads TGTGCCTCCACGAGACAGGGGCTTGGTGAAGCTTTCTTT.

As DNA, the CDR3 is TGCGCCAGCAGCTTTTTAACGGGGCACAATGAGCAGTTCTTC. Translation: CASSFLTGHNEQFF. The chain is built from TRBV5-1 and TRBJ2-1; D possibly matches TRBD1 or TRBD2 (5 bases each). V was trimmed by 2 bases and J by 5 bases, leaving 11 bases between them. This CDR3 is built from 14 residues. CDR1 and CDR2 from the germline V gene are SGHRS and YFSETQ.

The gene calls are TRBV4-1 and TRBJ2-1, with D perhaps TRBD2 (5 bases). Trimming removed 0 bases at V and 8 bases at J, with 17 bases between. Germline V CDR1 and CDR2: MGHRA, YSYEKL. CDR3 length: 16 amino acids. The DNA for the CDR3 is TGCGCCAGCAGCCAAGATCTTGGACTCCGTCCCTATGAGCAGTTCTTC. Protein product: CASSQDLGLRPYEQFF.

The chain employs TRBV15 and TRBJ2-7; 12 bases are a match to TRBD2. CDR1 LNHNV and CDR2 YYDKDF come from the germline V gene (reference sequence). This CDR3 is 14 amino acids long. J gave up 4 bases and V 5 bases, and 3 bases lay outside the gene matches. CDR3 sequence (DNA): TGTGCCACCAGCCAGGGACTAGCGGGTTACGAGCAGTACTTC. The encoded protein is CATSQGLAGYEQYF. The complete variable domain, with remaining parts taken from reference TRBV15 and TRBJ2-7, reads DAMVIQNPRYQVTQFGKPVTLSCSQTLNHNVMYWYQQKSSQAPKLLFHYYDKDFNNEADTPDNFQSRRPNTSFCFLDIRSPGLGDTAMYLCATSQGLAGYEQYFGPGTRLTVT.

The chain has TRBV5-1 and TRBJ2-5, with D tentatively TRBD2 (6 bases). The CDR3 covers 16 residues. V was clipped by 0 bases and J by 3 bases, with 15 bases between them. Looked up from germline, CDR1 is SGHRS and CDR2 is YFSETQ. The CDR3 loop is CASSLGTTGREETQYF. The CDR3 DNA reads as TGCGCCAGCAGCTTGGGGACCACCGGGAGAGAAGAGACCCAGTACTTC.

The chain carries TRBV14 and TRBJ2-1; the D gene is possibly TRBD2 (5 bases). The CDR3 is made up of 15 amino acids. Germline lookup yields CDR1 SGHDN and CDR2 FVKESK. V lost 0 bases and J lost 2, with 8 bases in between. The DNA for the CDR3 is TGTGCCAGCAGCCAAGATTCCGGGACCTACAATGAGCAGTTCTTC. Amino acid sequence: CASSQDSGTYNEQFF.

CDR3 amino acids: CASSSVGEETQYF. Written as DNA, the CDR3 is TGTGCCAGCAGCTCCGTTGGGGAAGAGACCCAGTACTTC. The gene calls are TRBV11-2 and TRBJ2-5; D is unclear. V shed 4 bases and J shed 3 bases, with 9 bases lying between them. Germline V lookup: CDR1 SGHAT, CDR2 FQNNGV. CDR3 size: 13 residues. Looking up the rest from reference TRBV11-2 and TRBJ2-5 gives the full variable domain: EAGVAQSPRYKIIEKRQSVAFWCNPISGHATLYWYQQILGQGPKLLIQFQNNGVVDDSQLPKDRFSAERLKGVDSTLKIQPAKLEDSAVYLCASSSVGEETQYFGPGTRLLVL.

J is TRBJ1-2 and V is TRBV10-3; maybe TRBD1 (5 bases). The V end was cut by 6 bases, the J end by 5 bases, with 16 bases between. The CDR3 consists of 14 residues. Germline V CDR1 and CDR2: ENHRY, SYGVKD. CDR3 in DNA: TGTGCCATCAGGGGGGGGACGGAAAATTATGGCTACACCTTC. This codes for CAIRGGTENYGYTF.